This TCR beta chain was sequenced in a study of blood T cell repertoires in COVID-19. Turning to the study itself: Both acute and convalescent COVID-19 samples were obtained from the United States, Italy and Spain.

Original methodology: Amplification with reference gene primers provided the estimates of nucleated cell counts. Some clones are missing from TCRdb's copy, which holds only in-frame ones; the method was immunoSEQ multiplex PCR. V and J calls plus clone size are reproduced from that table; the DNA served to infer D and trimming. Of more than 90,000 clones in the sample, approximately 92% were seen once. Sequencing was done on a sample of peripheral blood. This clonotype was sampled from a man over 45 with active COVID-19.

The DNA for the CDR3 is TGTGCCAGCAGTTACTCGGACAGTTACAATGAGCAGTTCTTC. This translates into CASSYSDSYNEQFF. The chain links TRBV6-5 to TRBJ2-1, with a tentative D call TRBD1 (6 bases). Germline V lookup: CDR1 MNHEY, CDR2 SVGAGI. The germline V and J ends were trimmed by 0 bases and 4 bases, with 7 bases remaining between them. This CDR3 contains 14 residues.